This TCR beta chain was captured in a study of PD-1 blockade in classical Hodgkin lymphoma. Study at large: Once every 2 weeks, patients received intravenous nivolumab at 3 mg/kg.

Sample time point: cycle 4 day 1 (C4D1), after 6 weeks of nivolumab. Every single patient, without exception, relapsed after autologous stem cell transplantation, and brentuximab vedotin exposure varied. Trimming cost V 5 bases and J 2 bases; bases outside gene matches: 2. The CDR3 totals 15 residues. Germline values: CDR1 SEHNR, CDR2 FQNEAQ (reference sequence). Data came from immunoSEQ multiplex PCR; TCRdb stores just in-frame clones and leaves some out. The data show around 57,000 clones, with roughly nine tenths seen just once and 6.5% to 8.5% held by the top ten. The origin of this receptor is a human donor with classical Hodgkin lymphoma. Here the sequenced sample was peripheral blood mononuclear cells (PBMCs), taken before the fourth cycle of nivolumab. V gene TRBV7-9 combines with J gene TRBJ2-3, with TRBD2 matching 12 bases. CDR3 DNA: TGTGCCAGCAGCACTAGCGGGGGGCTCACAGATACGCAGTATTTT. Protein: CASSTSGGLTDTQYF.